This T cell receptor (beta chain) came from a study of PD-1 blockade in mismatch repair-deficient tumors listed by TCRdb under 2017. About the investigation overall: Between late 2013 and September 2016, the trial enrolled about 78 consecutive patients with more than nine types of mismatch repair-deficient cancer, all of whom had received prior treatment and were progressing. Deep sequencing of TCR CDR3 regions was used to track tumor-associated T cell clones in peripheral blood of patients responding to PD-1 blockade. On the study overall, not on this receptor specifically: Rapid expansion after pembrolizumab followed by contraction, generally before radiologic responses, was shown by tumor-resident clones, which were often undetectable in blood before treatment.

V is reduced by 1 base and J by 0 bases, leaving a spacing of 7 bases between them. The CDR3, cysteine through phenylalanine, is 15 amino acids long. Just CDR3 DNA is preserved here, 45 bases in frame from base 1. CDR1 and CDR2, per the germline V gene, are SGHAT and FQNNGV. A few counts support this clone. Its cognate antigen has yet to be identified. Per-nucleotide qualities are absent, and no much larger clonotype sits a single base away. The identical CDR3 is also encoded by other nucleotide sequences in the sample. The time point label, as the study defines it: peripheral blood 12 weeks after first pembrolizumab dose. Mismatch repair deficiency in every enrolled patient was established by polymerase chain reaction or immunohistochemistry. A few patients who responded to pembrolizumab therapy underwent TCR sequencing. In the phase II trial, pembrolizumab PD-1 blockade was tested prospectively in advanced mismatch repair-deficient cancers, no matter which tissue of origin the cancers came from. Peripheral blood T cell samples were collected serially, before PD-1 blockade began and at several time points afterward. Blood sampling times were reported as weeks after the first pembrolizumab dose.

Libraries came from the immunoSEQ multiplex PCR assay. The immuneACCESS repertoire file appears here via TCRdb, limited to in-frame rearrangements. These files lack a portion of the clones; in checked studies, under half of the deficit traces to unresolved V genes, and the cause of the others is not known. The sample table shows 80,000 to 100,000 clones, and 81% are seen once. More than 2.5% of the sample belongs to the ten largest clones. The chain couples TRBV11-2 to TRBJ2-1, with the D gene possibly TRBD1 or TRBD2, each one fitting 5 bases. The clonotype was recovered from an adult with mismatch repair-deficient cancer. The specimen comprised peripheral blood, sampled 12 weeks after starting pembrolizumab. The DNA sequence is given as TGTGCCAGCAGCTTAGGGGGGAGCTCCTACAATGAGCAGTTCTTC. Translated, it reads CASSLGGSSYNEQFF.